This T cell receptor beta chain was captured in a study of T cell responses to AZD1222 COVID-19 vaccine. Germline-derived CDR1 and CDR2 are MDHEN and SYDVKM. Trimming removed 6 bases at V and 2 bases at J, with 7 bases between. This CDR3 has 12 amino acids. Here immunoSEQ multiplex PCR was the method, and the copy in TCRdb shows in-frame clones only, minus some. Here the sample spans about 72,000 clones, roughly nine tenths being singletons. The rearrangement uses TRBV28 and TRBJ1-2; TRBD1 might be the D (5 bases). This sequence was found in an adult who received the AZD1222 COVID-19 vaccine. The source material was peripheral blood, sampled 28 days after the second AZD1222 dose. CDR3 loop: CASRGRNYGYTF. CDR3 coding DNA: TGTGCCAGCAGGGGACGGAACTATGGCTACACCTTC.